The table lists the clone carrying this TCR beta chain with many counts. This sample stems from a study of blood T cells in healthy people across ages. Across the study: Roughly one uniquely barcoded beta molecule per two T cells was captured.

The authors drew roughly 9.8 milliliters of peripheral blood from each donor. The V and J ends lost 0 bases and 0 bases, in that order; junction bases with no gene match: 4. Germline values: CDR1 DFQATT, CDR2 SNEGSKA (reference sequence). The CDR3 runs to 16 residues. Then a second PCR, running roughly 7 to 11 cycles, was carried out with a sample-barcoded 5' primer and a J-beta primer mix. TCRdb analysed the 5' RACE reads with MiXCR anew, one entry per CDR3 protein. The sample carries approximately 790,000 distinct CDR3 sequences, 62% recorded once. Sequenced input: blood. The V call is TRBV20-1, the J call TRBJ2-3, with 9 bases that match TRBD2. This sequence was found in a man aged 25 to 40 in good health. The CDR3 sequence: CSARDLAGESTDTQYF. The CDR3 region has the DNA TGCAGTGCTAGAGATTTAGCGGGGGAGAGCACAGATACGCAGTATTTT.